Described below is a single T cell receptor beta chain sequence and its context. The data were obtained in a study of T-cell reconstitution after alpha-beta-depleted transplantation in children. A library of TCRbeta sequences, prepared with unique molecular identifiers, was generated. TCRdb ran MiXCR on the PCR reads and lists one entry per CDR3 protein. The repertoire holds 450,000 to 600,000 distinct CDR3 sequences, with 13% as singletons. Trimming pared 2 bases from V and 0 bases from J, leaving 12 bases between. CDR1 SGHTA and CDR2 FQGTGA come from the germline V gene. This CDR3 contains 16 residues.

The chain couples TRBV7-3 to TRBJ2-3, with a possible D match to TRBD2 (6 bases). The TCR was taken from a male patient aged 10-17 years who had a stem cell transplant for acute myeloid leukemia, so the T cells may come from the graft donor. Sequencing used PBMCs, mostly from graft donor cells, obtained 360 days after TCRalphabeta/CD19-depleted stem cell transplant. CDR3 in DNA: TGTGCCAGCAGCTTATTGGAGGGCGGCAGCACAGATACGCAGTATTTT. It codes for CASSLLEGGSTDTQYF. Looking up the rest from reference TRBV7-3 and TRBJ2-3 gives the full variable domain: GAGVSQTPSNKVTEKGKYVELRCDPISGHTALYWYRQSLGQGPEFLIYFQGTGAADDSGLPNDRFFAVRPEGSVSTLKIQRTERGDSAVYLCASSLLEGGSTDTQYFGPGTRLTVL.